This TCR beta chain appears in the sequencing data of a study of a mutant IDH1 vaccine in newly diagnosed glioma. The CDR3 contains 12 residues. The V gene lost 4 bases and the J gene lost 5 bases, with 6 bases spanning the gap. The germline V gene encodes CDR1 MGHDK and CDR2 SYGVNS. The protocol was immunoSEQ multiplex PCR, while the TCRdb copy is restricted to in-frame clones and leaves out a portion. The sample holds about 51,000 clones, over 60% seen once. Time point reported: baseline, week 1 (first vaccination visit). The treatment: pre-vaccination baseline after standard-of-care therapy. The chain has TRBV25-1 and TRBJ1-5, with a possible D match to TRBD1 (5 bases). The source material was PBMCs, sampled from a glioma patient treated with radiotherapy, temozolomide or both. The sequence was obtained from a woman between 40 and 55 years old with glioma. CDR3 loop: CASSGDHQPQHF. The CDR3 DNA reads TGTGCCAGCAGTGGGGACCATCAGCCCCAGCATTTT.